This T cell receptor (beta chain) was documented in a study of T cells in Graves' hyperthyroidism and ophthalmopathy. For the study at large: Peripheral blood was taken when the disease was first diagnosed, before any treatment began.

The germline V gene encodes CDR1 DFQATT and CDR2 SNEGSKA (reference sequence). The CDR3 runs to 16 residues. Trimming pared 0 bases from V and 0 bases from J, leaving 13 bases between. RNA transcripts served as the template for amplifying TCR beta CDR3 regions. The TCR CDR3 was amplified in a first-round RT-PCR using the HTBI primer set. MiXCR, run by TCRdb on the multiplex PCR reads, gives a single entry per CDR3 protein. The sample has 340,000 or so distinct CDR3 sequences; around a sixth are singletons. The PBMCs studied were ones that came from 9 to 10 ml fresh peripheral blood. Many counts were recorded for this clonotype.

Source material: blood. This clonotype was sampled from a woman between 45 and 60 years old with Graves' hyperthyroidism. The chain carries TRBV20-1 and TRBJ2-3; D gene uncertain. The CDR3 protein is CSARDYSELSTDTQYF. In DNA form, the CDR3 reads TGCAGTGCTAGAGATTACTCCGAATTAAGCACAGATACGCAGTATTTT.